A single sample gave rise to the 2 T cell receptor beta chains below, sequenced in a study of graft-versus-host responses after intestinal transplantation. This table comes from immunoSEQ multiplex PCR, and its TCRdb copy is limited to in-frame clones, with some not included. The data hold about 97,000 clones, with 90% observed a single time. Sequenced material: PBMCs, taken 450 to 480 days after intestinal transplant. Receptors originate from a human patient who received an intestinal transplant, so some T cells may come from the graft donor.

This rearrangement joins TRBV6-6 to TRBJ1-6; unclear D gene. Germline values: CDR1 MNHNY, CDR2 SVGAGI (reference sequence). V was clipped by 3 bases and J by 7 bases, with 16 bases between them. The CDR3 totals 16 residues. The CDR3, as DNA: TGTGCCAGCAGTTATTTCGGGCAGACGGGCAATTCACCCCTCCACTTT. It encodes CASSYFGQTGNSPLHF.

The chain has TRBV2 and TRBJ2-1; 8 bases line up with TRBD1. V lost 4 bases, J lost 4 bases, and 15 bases stayed unmatched. In germline, CDR1 is SNHLY, CDR2 FYNNEI. The CDR3 runs 18 residues. The CDR3 region has the DNA TGTGCCAGCAGTGCCAACTTACTACAGGGGGAGGATTACAATGAGCAGTTCTTC. Amino acids: CASSANLLQGEDYNEQFF.